The 2 T cell receptor beta chains presented below share a single source sample, sequenced in a study of cytomegalovirus exposure and HLA in healthy donors. Primers for the PCR totalled 60 Vbeta and 13 Jbeta. Here immunoSEQ multiplex PCR was the method, and the copy in TCRdb shows in-frame clones only, minus some. The table lists about 120,000 clones, roughly 79% of them singletons, with roughly 2.2% in the top ten. The source material was PBMCs. These receptors were taken from a woman in her thirties or forties in good health and CMV-seronegative.

The V and J genes are TRBV4-3 and TRBJ2-1; 8 bases line up with TRBD2. CDR3 length equals 14 residues. Per the germline V gene, CDR1 is LGHNA and CDR2 is YSLEER. Trimming took 1 base from V and 7 from J; bases not matched to a gene: 3. CDR3 sequence (DNA): TGCGCCAGCAGCCAAGCTCGGGGGGGGAATGAGCAGTTCTTC. Translating it yields CASSQARGGNEQFF.

The rearrangement links TRBV28 to TRBJ2-1; D call uncertain. Between the trimmed V and J ends, which lost 11 bases and 0 bases, there was a span of 5 bases. Germline V gene sequence: CDR1 MDHEN, CDR2 SYDVKM. There are 11 residues in the CDR3. The CDR3: CALGSYNEQFF. CDR3 bases: TGTGCCCTCGGCTCCTACAATGAGCAGTTCTTC.